These 28 T cell receptor beta chains share one sample of origin, sequenced in a study of regulatory T cells in long-lasting Graves disease. Time point denoted: newly diagnosed GD, antithyroid drugs for less than 3 months. There was RNA extracted from PBMCs, and the TCR library was made from it. Construction of TCR beta libraries relied on iRepertoire HTBI primers and on Arm-PCR targeting CDR3 regions. MiXCR, applied by TCRdb to the multiplex PCR reads, yields one record per CDR3 protein. The repertoire holds over 500,000 distinct CDR3 sequences, with roughly 16% as singletons. These same data were also listed under a study on T cells in Graves' hyperthyroidism and ophthalmopathy.

The sequencing here drew on peripheral blood mononuclear cells (PBMCs), taken at new diagnosis, from a patient treated with antithyroid drugs. The receptors come from a woman between 25 and 40 years old with Graves disease.

This clonotype has a handful of counts. The rearrangement uses TRBV9 and TRBJ2-1, with 7 nucleotides matching TRBD1. The CDR3 length is 17 residues. V shed 1 base, J shed 1 base, and the junction held 8 bases outside the gene matches. The V gene's germline CDR1 is SGDLS and CDR2 YYNGEE. CDR3 nucleotides: TGTGCCAGCAGCGTACAGGGGGTCTCCCTATCCTACAATGAGCAGTTCTTC. Amino acid sequence: CASSVQGVSLSYNEQFF.

This rearrangement joins TRBV27 to TRBJ1-5; D uncertain. The CDR3 sequence is 13 residues long. Trimming removed 3 bases from V and 5 bases from J, with 8 bases in between. Germline V gene data show CDR1 as MNHEY and CDR2 as SMNVEV (reference sequence). The CDR3 here is CASSFGSYQPQHF. The CDR3 DNA follows: TGTGCCAGCAGTTTTGGGAGTTATCAGCCCCAGCATTTT.

The chain joins TRBV7-3 to TRBJ2-3, with D possibly matching TRBD2 (5 bases). Germline V CDR1 and CDR2: SGHTA, FQGTGA. CDR3 length: 14 amino acids. Trimming left V 3 bases short and J 6 bases short, with 13 bases between. The CDR3 DNA reads TGTGCCAGCAGCTTCACAAGCGACTACGATACGCAGTATTTT. It codes for CASSFTSDYDTQYF.

This clonotype was counted ten times or more. This chain uses TRBV20-1 with TRBJ1-1; TRBD1 matches 7 bases. The CDR3 spans 14 residues. CDR1 and CDR2 from the germline V gene are DFQATT and SNEGSKA (reference sequence). The V gene end was trimmed by 0 bases and the J gene end by 6 bases; junction bases not matched to a gene: 7. The CDR3 DNA follows: TGCAGTGCTAGAGATCAGGGGGGGACTTCTGAAGCTTTCTTT. Its translation is CSARDQGGTSEAFF.

V usage is TRBV5-6 and J usage is TRBJ1-2; D is unresolved. The CDR3 runs to 15 residues. Germline values: CDR1 SGHDT, CDR2 YYEEEE. Trimming stripped 3 bases from V and 6 bases from J, with 18 bases between. CDR3 nucleotide sequence: TGTGCCAGCAGCTCGGGGTTAGGGCAACTAAATGGCTACACCTTC. Translated, it gives CASSSGLGQLNGYTF.

Many counts were recorded for this clonotype. This sequence joins TRBV12-3 or TRBV12-4 and TRBJ2-5, with 12 nucleotides matching TRBD1. The V and J ends lost 3 bases and 5 bases, in that order; junction bases with no gene match: 22. This CDR3 comprises 21 residues. This CDR3 is CASSFLVGGTGGRELWETQYF. DNA for the CDR3: TGTGCCAGCAGTTTTCTTGTTGGGGGGACAGGGGGCCGGGAGCTATGGGAGACCCAGTACTTC.

The chain combines TRBV29-1 with TRBJ2-5; D is possibly TRBD2 (6 bases). The CDR3 spans 16 residues. V was trimmed by 4 bases and J by 1 base, leaving 19 bases between them. CDR1 SQVTM and CDR2 ANQGSEA come from the germline V gene. The CDR3 bases are TGCAGCGTTGGGTCTCGGGGGAACCCCCTCCAAGAGACCCAGTACTTC. Its protein is CSVGSRGNPLQETQYF.

This clonotype was counted ten times or more. The chain uses TRBV28 and TRBJ2-3; a possible D gene is TRBD2 (6 bases). The CDR3 is made up of 16 amino acids. The germline V gene has CDR1 MDHEN and CDR2 SYDVKM. The V end lost 5 bases, the J end lost 0 bases, and 15 bases lay between the germline ends. CDR3 DNA sequence: TGTGCCAGCAGTCCTGAGCGGGCCTCTAGCACAGATACGCAGTATTTT. Translation: CASSPERASSTDTQYF. The full variable domain, its missing parts supplied by reference TRBV28 and TRBJ2-3, is DVKVTQSSRYLVKRTGEKVFLECVQDMDHENMFWYRQDPGLGLRLIYFSYDVKMKEKGDIPEGYSVSREKKERFSLILESASTNQTSMYLCASSPERASSTDTQYFGPGTRLTVL.

This clonotype was found a few times. The V and J genes are TRBV3-1 and TRBJ2-4; TRBD2 is a possible D gene (5 bases). The germline CDR1 and CDR2 sequences are LGHDT and YNNKEL (reference sequence). The V and J ends lost 0 bases and 8 bases respectively, with 8 bases between them. The CDR3 sequence is 13 residues long. In DNA, the CDR3 is TGTGCCAGCAGCCAAGACTACGGGGACATTCAGTACTTC. This translates into CASSQDYGDIQYF.

The genes are TRBV6-1 and TRBJ2-7; D possibly corresponds to TRBD2 (5 bases). This CDR3 comprises 12 residues. Trimming took 8 bases from V and 6 from J, leaving 14 bases between them. CDR1 and CDR2 (germline): MNHNS, SASEGT. DNA for the CDR3: TGTGCCAGCTGGACTGGGAAGGGCGAGCAGTACTTC. This translates into CASWTGKGEQYF.

The chain has TRBV30 and TRBJ1-5, with 7 bases that match TRBD1. V trimming: 3 bases; J trimming: 3 bases; junction bases outside the gene matches: 5. Germline V gene lookup returns CDR1 GTSNPN and CDR2 SVGIG (reference sequence). The CDR3 is 14 amino acids. CDR3 in DNA: TGTGCCTGGAGCGAGGGGGCTATCAATCAGCCCCAGCATTTT. As protein: CAWSEGAINQPQHF.

On this clonotype itself: A far larger clone lies a single base away; this is likely a read error. In this CDR3 the conserved last residue, phenylalanine or tryptophan, is missing, so a read error is likely. The chain recombines TRBV11-2 with TRBJ1-2, with 9 bases fitting TRBD1. CDR3 size: 14 residues. V shed 3 bases, J shed 3 bases, and the junction held 2 bases outside the gene matches. Germline V gene sequence: CDR1 SGHAT, CDR2 FQNNGV. The DNA for the CDR3 is TGTGCCAGCAGCTTTACAGGGGGCGACTATGGCTACACCTCC. Encoded protein: CASSFTGGDYGYTS.

This clonotype came up a few times. V usage is TRBV3-1 and J usage is TRBJ1-3, with 7 bases lining up with TRBD1. This CDR3 contains 14 residues. The germline gives CDR1 LGHDT, CDR2 YNNKEL (reference sequence). V trimming: 4 bases; J trimming: 5 bases; junction bases outside the gene matches: 5. The CDR3 region is CASSPGTVRNTIYF. The DNA of the CDR3 is TGTGCCAGCAGCCCGGGGACAGTACGAAACACCATATATTTT. Combining the CDR3 with reference TRBV3-1 and TRBJ1-3 gives the whole variable domain DTAVSQTPKYLVTQMGNDKSIKCEQNLGHDTMYWYKQDSKKFLKIMFSYNNKELIINETVPNRFSPKSPDKAHLNLHINSLELGDSAVYFCASSPGTVRNTIYFGEGSWLTVV.

There are many counts of this clonotype. The chain is built from TRBV2 and TRBJ2-1, with 14 bases that match TRBD2. CDR3 length: 16 amino acids. Trimming removed 5 bases from V and 10 bases from J; junction bases left unmatched: 10. CDR1 and CDR2 (germline): SNHLY, FYNNEI. CDR3 amino acids: CASSLRGLAGVREQFF. CDR3 DNA sequence: TGTGCCAGCAGTCTCAGGGGACTAGCGGGAGTAAGAGAGCAGTTCTTC.

The table lists this clonotype with a few counts. The junction departs from the called germline gene at one end, perhaps through a read error. This rearrangement joins TRBV10-3 to TRBJ2-3; 8 bases match TRBD1. The CDR3 loop spans 14 amino acids. Germline assignment: CDR1 ENHRY and CDR2 SYGVKD. The CDR3 protein is CASSRQGTTDTQYF. The CDR3 region has the DNA TGTGCCAGCAGTAGACAGGGGACCACAGATACGCAGTATTTT.

This clonotype was observed a few times. The rearrangement uses TRBV30 and TRBJ1-3, with D unresolved. Germline V gene data show CDR1 as GTSNPN and CDR2 as SVGIG (reference sequence). This CDR3 region has 15 residues. V shed 3 bases and J shed 0 bases, with 12 bases lying between them. CDR3 amino acids: CAWRGADHSGNTIYF. In nucleotides, the CDR3 is TGTGCCTGGAGAGGCGCAGATCACTCTGGAAACACCATATATTTT.

There are many counts of this clonotype. The chain joins TRBV7-9 to TRBJ1-2, with 7 bases fitting TRBD1. After removal of 5 bases from V and 4 bases from J, the junction contained 10 bases not matched to a gene. The CDR3 runs 15 residues. Germline values: CDR1 SEHNR, CDR2 FQNEAQ (reference sequence). Here the CDR3 reads CASSTRPTGVYGYTF. CDR3 in DNA: TGTGCCAGCAGCACCCGCCCCACAGGGGTCTATGGCTACACCTTC.

This clonotype was detected ten times or more. The chain joins TRBV15 to TRBJ2-7; no firm D call. The V gene's germline CDR1 is LNHNV and CDR2 YYDKDF (reference sequence). Deletions cut 6 bases from V and 3 bases from J, with 15 bases between. CDR3 length: 14 residues. For the CDR3, the DNA is TGTGCCACCAGTGGCAGCACGTACCTCTACGAGCAGTACTTC. Residues: CATSGSTYLYEQYF.

This clonotype came up a few times. The chain has TRBV25-1 and TRBJ2-5, with TRBD2 identical over 7 bases. The germline V gene encodes CDR1 MGHDK and CDR2 SYGVNS. The CDR3 contains 13 residues. V lost 4 bases to trimming and J lost 4 bases; unmatched junction nucleotides: 3. CDR3 coding DNA: TGTGCCAGCAGTGCTTGGGGGGGAGAGACCCAGTACTTC. It is translated as CASSAWGGETQYF.

This chain connects TRBV30 to TRBJ2-4, with 9 nucleotides matching TRBD2. V was pared by 4 bases and J by 3 bases, with 10 bases of the junction left unmatched. This CDR3 is 16 amino acids long. The germline V gene encodes CDR1 GTSNPN and CDR2 SVGIG (reference sequence). In nucleotides, the CDR3 is TGTGCCTGGACCATTAGCGGGAGTCGAGTCAAAAACATTCAGTACTTC. This translates into CAWTISGSRVKNIQYF.

This clonotype was picked up many times. V usage is TRBV15 and J usage is TRBJ2-7; D is perhaps TRBD1 or TRBD2 (5 bases each). V gave up 4 bases and J gave up 2 bases, with 12 bases separating them. The CDR3 loop spans 14 amino acids. Germline lookup yields CDR1 LNHNV and CDR2 YYDKDF (reference sequence). In DNA, the CDR3 is TGTGCCACCAGCATCGACAGAGGGCCCTACGAGCAGTACTTC. Its protein is CATSIDRGPYEQYF.

Ten or more counts support this clonotype. This chain connects TRBV5-1 to TRBJ2-1; 7 bases line up with TRBD2. The germline CDR1 and CDR2 sequences are SGHRS and YFSETQ. The CDR3 is 14 residues long. V trimming: 4 bases; J trimming: 5 bases; junction bases outside the gene matches: 6. The CDR3 coding sequence is TGCGCCAGCAGCACCACAGCGGGGAACAATGAGCAGTTCTTC. Translated, it gives CASSTTAGNNEQFF.

This clonotype has just a few counts. The chain employs TRBV3-1 and TRBJ1-5, with D possibly matching TRBD1 (6 bases). This CDR3 is 14 amino acids long. V was clipped by 4 bases and J by 7 bases, with 14 bases between them. Germline CDR1 is LGHDT and CDR2 is YNNKEL (reference sequence). CDR3 in DNA: TGTGCCAGCAGCCTATACAGGGATCACCAGCCCCAGCATTTT. Its translation is CASSLYRDHQPQHF.

The CDR3 coding sequence is TGTGCCAGCAGTGGACAGGCGGGCAATGAGCAGTTCTTC. It is translated as CASSGQAGNEQFF. The rearrangement links TRBV6-1 to TRBJ2-1, with a tentative D call TRBD1 (6 bases). CDR1 MNHNS and CDR2 SASEGT come from the germline V gene. This CDR3 is 13 amino acids long. Trimming took 4 bases from V and 6 from J, leaving 10 bases between them.

This clonotype was seen many times. V gene TRBV2 combines with J gene TRBJ2-1, with TRBD2 as a possible D gene (6 bases). The CDR3 spans 15 residues. V lost 2 bases, J lost 1 base, and 9 bases lay in between. Per the germline V gene, CDR1 is SNHLY and CDR2 is FYNNEI. The CDR3 protein is CASSELASSYNEQFF. CDR3 sequence (DNA): TGTGCCAGCAGTGAACTAGCGAGTTCCTACAATGAGCAGTTCTTC.

This clonotype was seen many times. The J gene is TRBJ1-3, the V gene TRBV28; 8 bases fit TRBD1. CDR1 is MDHEN and CDR2 is SYDVKM in the germline V gene. The junction had 7 bases not matched to a gene; V was cut back by 4 bases and J by 2 bases. The CDR3 extends over 16 amino acids. The CDR3 DNA is TGTGCCAGCAGTTCCCCCGGGACAGGAGCTGGAAACACCATATATTTT. It is translated as CASSSPGTGAGNTIYF. Drawing the rest from reference TRBV28 and TRBJ1-3, the complete variable domain is DVKVTQSSRYLVKRTGEKVFLECVQDMDHENMFWYRQDPGLGLRLIYFSYDVKMKEKGDIPEGYSVSREKKERFSLILESASTNQTSMYLCASSSPGTGAGNTIYFGEGSWLTVV.

The chain links TRBV19 to TRBJ1-1; possibly TRBD1 for D (6 bases). Germline V gene data show CDR1 as LNHDA and CDR2 as SQIVND (reference sequence). V dropped 6 bases and J dropped 0 bases, with 20 bases sitting between them. The CDR3 runs 17 residues. The CDR3 here is CASRDLRGPSMNTEAFF. The DNA of the CDR3 is TGTGCCAGTAGGGACCTCAGGGGCCCTTCTATGAACACTGAAGCTTTCTTT.

Ten or more counts support this clonotype. The rearrangement uses TRBV28 and TRBJ2-7, with D perhaps matching TRBD1 or TRBD2 (6 bases each). The CDR3 extends over 15 amino acids. CDR1 and CDR2 from the germline V gene are MDHEN and SYDVKM. The ends were cut back, 2 bases at V and 6 bases at J, with 17 bases in the middle. The CDR3 nucleotides read TGTGCCAGCAGTTTAGTTGGCCTAGGAGGGGGCGAGCAGTACTTC. As protein: CASSLVGLGGGEQYF.